This T cell receptor (beta chain) was sequenced in a study of PD-1 blockade in classical Hodgkin lymphoma (dated by TCRdb to about 2020). Context from the whole study: Nivolumab dosing was 3 mg/kg intravenously every 2 weeks, continuing until either disease progression or unacceptable toxicity. A peripheral blood immune signature of response to PD-1 blockade in classical Hodgkin lymphoma was defined using TCR beta sequencing and CyTOF.

A note on this clone: It has no known antigen specificity. No much larger clonotype is one base removed from it; base qualities were not supplied.

At the junction V is shortened by 4 bases and J by 5 bases; bases outside the gene matches: 6. Via the germline V gene, CDR1 is SQVTM and CDR2 ANQGSEA. The CDR3, cysteine through phenylalanine, is 14 amino acids long. Only the CDR3 DNA is retained, 42 bases long and in frame from the first base. The investigation overall reported the following: CD4+ but not CD8+ TCR diversity rose significantly by C4D1 (p=0.0027 vs p=0.16), most apparent in complete responders (p=0.02). Diversity was lower in patients who began nivolumab less than 1 year after ASCT, so these patients were left out of later analyses to avoid confounding by immune reconstitution. Baseline diversity similar to that of newly diagnosed patients was observed in trial patients achieving complete response, whereas significantly lower diversity was observed in partial responders and progressors. Baseline TCR diversity was reported to be lower in newly diagnosed patients than in healthy donors and to be lower still in relapsed/refractory patients. Only a single clinical trial cohort was studied, and what caused the repertoire differences, possibly disease activity or prior therapy, remained undefined.

Reading the label with the study, this specimen's time point is: cycle 4 day 1 (C4D1), after five to seven weeks of nivolumab. Every trial patient had relapsed after autologous stem cell transplantation, and cohorts A, B and C differed in prior brentuximab vedotin exposure. A total of 50 to 70 patients with relapsed/refractory classical Hodgkin lymphoma made up the trial cohort, and each patient's best overall response was complete response, partial response or progressive disease. Trial patients were treated with single-agent nivolumab in the multi-cohort phase II CheckMate 205 trial. An independent review committee assessed best overall response by applying the 2007 International Working Group response criteria. PBMCs from the trial were collected at three points: immediately before nivolumab initiation (C1D1), and during therapy at cycle 2 day 1 and cycle 4 day 1. Peripheral blood was collected in 8 mL Vacutainer Cell Preparation Tubes, from which PBMCs were isolated by centrifugation and then cryopreserved.

Genomic DNA was isolated using the Qiagen DNeasy kit from unsorted PBMCs as well as from negatively selected CD4+ and CD8+ fractions. TCR beta CDR3 regions were subjected to amplification by immunoSEQ multiplex PCR with primers that anneal to V and J segments. Amplification bias was minimized using a synthetic immune receptor repertoire, and residual bias was removed computationally after sequencing. In the authors' own workflow: Repertoire diversity was quantified as the Shannon entropy index using custom Python scripts. Unsorted, CD4+ and CD8+ repertoires were examined separately, except in combined analyses, for which CD4+ and CD8+ sequences were merged in silico. Clonal expansion was defined as at least a 2-fold frequency increase after treatment relative to C1D1, with a pseudocount of 0.5 for undetected baseline clones. Clones with 0 or 1 copy at C1D1 were defined as singleton clones, while clones with 2 or more copies were defined as non-singleton clones. Clones expanded in unsorted samples were labelled as CD4+, CD8+ or unknown by matching protein sequences in sorted samples from the same patient. Wilcoxon tests on paired samples were used to test diversity changes from C1D1 to C4D1. Here the immuneACCESS table is served through TCRdb, limited to in-frame sequences with V and J called. Missing clones are a known gap in these copies; in checked studies unresolved V genes cover under half, and the rest lacks a known reason. V, J and clone size derive from that table, while D and trimming were established from the DNA sequence. The sample table lists about 24,000 clones, approximately 79% of them with a count of one. The biggest ten clones account for 6.2% of the sample.

The sample was peripheral blood mononuclear cells (PBMCs), taken before the fourth cycle of nivolumab. The rearranged chain carries TRBV29-1 and TRBJ1-5; 9 bases in the junction line up with TRBD1. This sequence originates from a human donor with classical Hodgkin lymphoma. The nucleotide sequence is TGCAGCGTTGCGACAGGGGGAAGGGATCAGCCCCAGCATTTT. Translated, it reads CSVATGGRDQPQHF.